This entry describes one T cell receptor beta chain. Antigen: not known. Sequencing was performed with immunoSEQ multiplex PCR; in TCRdb, only in-frame clones are kept and a portion is missing. The sample consists of some 37,000 clones, 70% to 85% of them appearing once. The V gene end was trimmed by 3 bases and the J gene end by 11 bases; junction bases not matched to a gene: 3. CDR1 and CDR2 (germline): SGHRS, YFSETQ. This CDR3 region has 12 residues. These data originate in a study of OX40 agonist ivuxolimab in advanced cancers. General study points: CD8+ T cells averaged more expanded clones than CD4+.

This TCR came from an adult with an advanced solid tumor such as melanoma, head and neck, liver or kidney cancer. The sequenced sample was CD4+ or CD8+ T cells sorted from blood, obtained in a trial of the OX40 agonist ivuxolimab. The J gene is TRBJ1-3, the V gene TRBV5-1; 9 nucleotides line up with TRBD1. CDR3 DNA: TGCGCCAGCAGCTCAGGGACAGGGTCCATATATTTT. This gives the protein CASSSGTGSIYF.